The clone carrying this TCR beta chain was recorded once. In the study's own analysis: Nucleated cell counts were estimated from reference gene primer amplification. Method: immunoSEQ multiplex PCR; TCRdb's copy keeps in-frame clones and lacks some. The DNA was the basis for D and trimming; V, J and clone size are from that table. The sample yields 200,000 to 250,000 clones, around 83% seen once. CDR3 length: 15 amino acids. V lost 5 bases to trimming and J lost 5 bases; unmatched junction nucleotides: 7. In germline, CDR1 is LNHDA, CDR2 SQIVND (reference sequence). These data belong to a study of blood T cell repertoires in COVID-19. Overall study context: COVID-19 samples, acute and convalescent, were from the United States, Italy and Spain.

The sequenced sample consisted of peripheral blood. This chain links TRBV19 with TRBJ2-5; TRBD2 agrees at 11 bases. The TCR was taken from a woman in her thirties or forties who had recovered from COVID-19. CDR3 in amino acids: CASSRSGGAGETQYF. The CDR3 DNA sequence: TGTGCCAGTAGTCGTAGCGGGGGGGCAGGGGAGACCCAGTACTTC.